These 18 T cell receptor beta chains originate from one sample sequenced in a study of CD8+ T cells in alopecia areata. The sequencing template was cDNA reverse transcribed from extracted RNA. The table came from immunoSEQ multiplex PCR; TCRdb's copy has only in-frame clones and leaves some out. The table lists 65,000 to 100,000 clones, 51% of them singletons. Sequencing used NKG2D-high CD8+ T cells sorted from blood. The receptors come from a human donor with alopecia areata.

This rearrangement joins TRBV7-9 to TRBJ2-5; D remains ambiguous. Deletions cut 5 bases from V and 0 bases from J, with 10 bases between. CDR3 length: 14 amino acids. The germline CDR1 and CDR2 sequences are SEHNR and FQNEAQ (reference sequence). The CDR3 is CASSLRPNQETQYF. The CDR3 DNA reads as TGTGCCAGCAGCCTGAGACCAAACCAAGAGACCCAGTACTTC.

The V call is TRBV29-1, the J call TRBJ2-2; D is unresolved. CDR1 is SQVTM and CDR2 is ANQGSEA in the germline V gene. This CDR3 has 13 amino acids. Here the CDR3 DNA reads TGCACGGCCTGCAATAAGAACACCGGGGAGCTGTTTTTT. Encoded protein: CTACNKNTGELFF.

The chain uses TRBV18 and TRBJ2-1, with TRBD2 matching over 7 bases. CDR1 is KGHSH, CDR2 LQKENI, per germline. The CDR3 spans 15 residues. V lost 5 bases, J lost 4 bases, and 8 bases stayed unmatched. The CDR3 reads CASSLSGDLYNEQFF. The CDR3 DNA reads as TGTGCCAGCTCATTGAGCGGGGACTTATACAATGAGCAGTTCTTC.

This clone showed up just a few times. J is TRBJ2-3 and V is TRBV11-2, with TRBD1 as a possible D gene (5 bases). The V end was cut by 4 bases, the J end by 2 bases, with 22 bases between. Germline V gene data show CDR1 as SGHAT and CDR2 as FQNNGV. The CDR3 totals 18 residues. The CDR3 loop reads CASSSYLAGHSNTDTQYF. The CDR3 DNA follows: TGTGCCAGCAGCTCATACCTGGCAGGACATTCCAACACAGATACGCAGTATTTT. The full variable domain, rest sourced from reference TRBV11-2 and TRBJ2-3, is EAGVAQSPRYKIIEKRQSVAFWCNPISGHATLYWYQQILGQGPKLLIQFQNNGVVDDSQLPKDRFSAERLKGVDSTLKIQPAKLEDSAVYLCASSSYLAGHSNTDTQYFGPGTRLTVL.

The chain recombines TRBV2 with TRBJ2-7; D possibly corresponds to TRBD2 (5 bases). This CDR3 region has 15 residues. Germline V lookup: CDR1 SNHLY, CDR2 FYNNEI. Deletions cut 1 base from V and 6 bases from J, with 16 bases between. Written as DNA, the CDR3 is TGTGCCAGCAGTGAAGAGGGTCTAGCAGATCTCGAGCAGTACTTC. Its translation is CASSEEGLADLEQYF. Filled out from reference TRBV2 and TRBJ2-7, the complete variable domain reads EPEVTQTPSHQVTQMGQEVILRCVPISNHLYFYWYRQILGQKVEFLVSFYNNEISEKSEIFDDQFSVERPDGSNFTLKIRSTKLEDSAMYFCASSEEGLADLEQYFGPGTRLTVT.

Worth noting for this clone: Other DNA sequences from this sample encode an identical CDR3 as well. V and J are TRBV27 and TRBJ2-6; D uncertain. The CDR3 is made up of 13 amino acids. Germline CDR1 reads MNHEY; CDR2 reads SMNVEV (reference sequence). Between the trimmed V and J ends, which lost 0 bases and 3 bases, there was a span of 0 bases. The CDR3 sequence: CASSLSGANVLTF. The DNA of the CDR3 is TGTGCCAGCAGTTTATCTGGGGCCAACGTCCTGACTTTC. Based on the CDR3 plus reference TRBV27 and TRBJ2-6, the full variable domain is EAQVTQNPRYLITVTGKKLTVTCSQNMNHEYMSWYRQDPGLGLRQIYYSMNVEVTDKGDVPEGYKVSRKEKRNFPLILESPSPNQTSLYFCASSLSGANVLTFGAGSRLTVL.

This clone was detected a few times. The J gene is TRBJ2-7, the V gene TRBV10-1; D is perhaps TRBD1 (6 bases). The CDR3 is 13 amino acids. Germline V gene data show CDR1 as WNHNN and CDR2 as SYGVQD (reference sequence). V was cut by 2 bases and J by 6 bases, with 11 bases left in between. CDR3 in DNA: TGCGCCAGCAGTGAGAACAGGGCTGGCGAGCAGTACTTC. Protein sequence: CASSENRAGEQYF.

The chain couples TRBV30 to TRBJ2-5; D ambiguous. Deletions cut 0 bases from V and 7 bases from J, with 12 bases between. The CDR3 is made up of 13 amino acids. Germline CDR1 GTSNPN, CDR2 SVGIG (reference sequence). The CDR3 spells CAWSVAGPGTQYF. The CDR3 coding sequence is TGTGCCTGGAGTGTAGCAGGTCCCGGGACCCAGTACTTC.

The chain is built from TRBV11-2 and TRBJ2-7, with 9 bases identical to TRBD1. Germline assignment: CDR1 SGHAT and CDR2 FQNNGV. There are 15 residues in the CDR3. The trim removed 5 bases at V and 4 bases at J, leaving 9 bases unmatched. The CDR3 spells CASSPRTGEGYEQYF. CDR3 nucleotide sequence: TGTGCCAGCAGCCCCCGGACAGGGGAGGGATACGAGCAGTACTTC. The variable domain in full, with the rest retrieved from reference TRBV11-2 and TRBJ2-7, is EAGVAQSPRYKIIEKRQSVAFWCNPISGHATLYWYQQILGQGPKLLIQFQNNGVVDDSQLPKDRFSAERLKGVDSTLKIQPAKLEDSAVYLCASSPRTGEGYEQYFGPGTRLTVT.

The chain joins TRBV2 to TRBJ1-5; no definite D call. Germline values: CDR1 SNHLY, CDR2 FYNNEI. The CDR3 covers 17 residues. Trimming cost V 2 bases and J 4 bases, with 18 bases left between them. Here the CDR3 reads CASSESALRFSNQPQHF. The CDR3, as DNA: TGTGCCAGCAGTGAATCCGCGCTTAGGTTTTCTAATCAGCCCCAGCATTTT.

The chain employs TRBV2 and TRBJ2-7; 10 nucleotides agree with TRBD2. The CDR3 has 15 residues. Germline-derived CDR1 and CDR2 are SNHLY and FYNNEI. Losses at the gene ends were 7 bases for V and 3 bases for J; bases not matched to a gene: 9. This CDR3 is CASTNSGGTYYEQYF. The CDR3 coding sequence is TGTGCCAGCACAAATAGCGGGGGGACATACTACGAGCAGTACTTC.

The rearrangement joins TRBV7-9 to TRBJ2-7; D is possibly TRBD2 (6 bases). The CDR3 length is 15 residues. Germline V gives CDR1 SEHNR, CDR2 FQNEAQ (reference sequence). Trimming pared 1 base from V and 2 bases from J, leaving 12 bases between. The CDR3 loop is CASSLVGLIPYEQYF. CDR3 DNA sequence: TGTGCCAGCAGCTTAGTGGGACTTATTCCCTACGAGCAGTACTTC.

The rearrangement joins TRBV7-6 to TRBJ2-1; D uncertain. V was shortened by 5 bases and J by 5 bases, with 10 bases between the two germline ends. Germline CDR1 and CDR2: SGHVS and FNYEAQ. CDR3 length: 13 residues. Here the CDR3 DNA reads TGTGCCAGCAGCCGCGAATTGGACAATGAGCAGTTCTTC. Translated: CASSRELDNEQFF.

The rearrangement joins TRBV27 to TRBJ1-1, with 8 bases fitting TRBD1. With V trimmed by 5 bases and J by 4 bases, 6 bases remained unmatched. The CDR3 loop spans 14 amino acids. The V gene's germline CDR1 is MNHEY and CDR2 SMNVEV (reference sequence). This chain's CDR3 is CASSPGQEGTEAFF. The CDR3 nucleotides are TGTGCCAGCAGTCCGGGACAGGAGGGCACTGAAGCTTTCTTT.

The chain combines TRBV14 with TRBJ1-2; a possible D gene is TRBD1 (6 bases). The CDR3 is made up of 14 amino acids. V lost 4 bases and J lost 1, with 10 bases in between. Germline-derived CDR1 and CDR2 are SGHDN and FVKESK. CDR3 protein: CASSPQGSNYGYTF. The DNA of the CDR3 is TGTGCCAGCAGCCCCCAGGGGAGTAACTATGGCTACACCTTC.

V and J are TRBV30 and TRBJ1-1; D unclear. With 4 bases removed from V and 1 base from J, the gap between germline ends came to 7 bases. Germline V gene lookup returns CDR1 GTSNPN and CDR2 SVGIG (reference sequence). The CDR3 covers 12 residues. CDR3 nucleotides: TGTGCCTGGACGGAGGGGAACACTGAAGCTTTCTTT. Encoded protein: CAWTEGNTEAFF.

In this sample, this clone turned up a few times. This chain connects TRBV29-1 to TRBJ2-2; D is unclear. V lost 4 bases and J lost 3, with 9 bases in between. Germline loops: CDR1 SQVTM, CDR2 ANQGSEA. CDR3 length equals 13 residues. CDR3 DNA sequence: TGCAGCGTTGTCAGCGCCTACACCGGGGAGCTGTTTTTT. Translated: CSVVSAYTGELFF.

The chain links TRBV27 to TRBJ2-3, with TRBD2 identical over 11 bases. The CDR3 has 14 amino acids. With 8 bases clipped from V and 2 bases from J, the junction kept 3 bases outside the gene matches. In germline, CDR1 is MNHEY, CDR2 SMNVEV (reference sequence). Here the CDR3 DNA reads TGTGCCAGCCGACTAGCGGGAATCACAGATACGCAGTATTTT. This gives the protein CASRLAGITDTQYF.